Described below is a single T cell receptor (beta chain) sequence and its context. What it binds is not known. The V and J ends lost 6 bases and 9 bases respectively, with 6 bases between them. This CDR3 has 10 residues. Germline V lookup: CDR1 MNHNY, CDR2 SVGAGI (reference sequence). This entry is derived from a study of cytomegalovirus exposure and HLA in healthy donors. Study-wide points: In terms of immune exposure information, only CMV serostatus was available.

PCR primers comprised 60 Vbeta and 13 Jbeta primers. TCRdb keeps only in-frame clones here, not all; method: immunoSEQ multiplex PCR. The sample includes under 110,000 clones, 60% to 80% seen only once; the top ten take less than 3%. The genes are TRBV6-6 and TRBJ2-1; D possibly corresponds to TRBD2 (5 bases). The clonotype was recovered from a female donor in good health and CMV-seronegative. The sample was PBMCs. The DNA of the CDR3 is TGTGCCAGCAGACGGGGTGAGCAGTTCTTC. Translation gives CASRRGEQFF.